These 21 T cell receptor beta chains were all obtained from the same sample, sequenced in a study of breast tumors, draining lymph nodes, adjacent tissues. A single record per CDR3 protein comes from TCRdb applying MiXCR to the multiplex PCR reads. The sample yields 120,000 to 150,000 distinct CDR3 sequences, 30% to 35% seen once. Axillary draining lymph nodes of breast cancer patients supplied the node samples. The material sequenced was axillary lymph node tissue. The source is a female donor with breast cancer. Some clones in this sample may be carry-over from other donors' samples.

The chain links TRBV6-6 to TRBJ1-1; a weak D match, TRBD1 (5 bases). The CDR3 totals 13 residues. CDR1 and CDR2 (germline): MNHNY, SVGAGI (reference sequence). V was pared by 6 bases and J by 8 bases, with 16 bases between. CDR3 loop: CASSSHMTDEAFF. The CDR3 nucleotides are TGTGCCAGCAGCTCACACATGACAGACGAAGCTTTCTTT.

About this clonotype: A much larger clone is a single base away; this may be a read error. The chain uses TRBV6-5 and TRBJ1-2, with a weak D call TRBD1 (6 bases). Germline V CDR1 and CDR2: MNHEY, SVGAGI. This CDR3 spans 15 amino acids. CDR3 DNA: TGTGCCAGCAATTACCGACAGGAGAGGGGTAATGGCTACACCTTC. Its protein product is CASNYRQERGNGYTF.

Many counts were recorded for this clonotype. The CDR3 DNA follows: TGCAGTGTTACACCACTAGCGGGGGTGTACAATGAGCAGTTCTTC. As protein: CSVTPLAGVYNEQFF. This rearrangement joins TRBV20-1 to TRBJ2-1; 11 positions match TRBD2. Germline assignment: CDR1 DFQATT and CDR2 SNEGSKA (reference sequence). The CDR3 is made up of 15 amino acids. V trimming: 7 bases; J trimming: 4 bases; junction bases outside the gene matches: 9.

A note on this clonotype: One end of the junction does not line up with germline, which may come from a read error. The chain combines TRBV10-3 with TRBJ1-1; D gene ambiguous. CDR3 length equals 13 residues. Per the germline V gene, CDR1 is ENHRY and CDR2 is SYGVKD. In DNA, the CDR3 is TGTACCATCAGCTCTGTGGGCGGCACTGAAGCTTTCTTT. Translated: CTISSVGGTEAFF.

In its sample, this clonotype was seen many times. CDR3 protein: CAWSVRSTGELFF. CDR3 DNA sequence: TGTGCCTGGAGTGTACGAAGCACCGGGGAGCTGTTTTTT. The rearrangement links TRBV30 to TRBJ2-2; D call uncertain. This CDR3 region has 13 residues. The V gene lost 0 bases and the J gene lost 4 bases, with 6 bases spanning the gap. Germline assignment: CDR1 GTSNPN and CDR2 SVGIG (reference sequence).

In its sample, this clonotype was seen many times. The J gene is TRBJ1-2, the V gene TRBV28; no clear D gene. V was shortened by 6 bases and J by 6 bases, with 17 bases between the two germline ends. CDR3 length equals 14 residues. CDR1 is MDHEN and CDR2 is SYDVKM in the germline V gene. The CDR3 DNA follows: TGTGCCAGCAGGGCGGCCTTCCCGGGCGATGGCTACACCTTC. Translation gives CASRAAFPGDGYTF.

This clonotype was seen only a few times. This chain connects TRBV7-6 to TRBJ1-3; D possibly corresponds to TRBD1 (6 bases). Trimming took off 5 bases at V and 0 bases at J, with 35 bases between the two ends. The germline V gene encodes CDR1 SGHVS and CDR2 FNYEAQ. The CDR3 extends over 23 amino acids. The CDR3 protein is CASSPWRFRGGLNIPHSGNTIYF. The CDR3 DNA reads TGTGCCAGCAGCCCTTGGAGGTTCAGAGGGGGTCTAAATATTCCTCACTCTGGAAACACCATATATTTT.

This clonotype was picked up many times. The rearrangement joins TRBV12-5 to TRBJ2-5; 8 nucleotides agree with TRBD1. Germline trimming cut 5 bases from V and 0 bases from J; bases unmatched to any gene: 8. The germline V gene encodes CDR1 LGHNT and CDR2 FRNRAP. This CDR3 comprises 16 residues. CDR3 in DNA: TGTGCTAGTGGTACCCCGGCAGGGGGCTACCAAGAGACCCAGTACTTC. Amino acids: CASGTPAGGYQETQYF.

This chain connects TRBV6-2 or TRBV6-3 to TRBJ1-1; possibly TRBD1 for D (6 bases). V was clipped by 4 bases and J by 7 bases, with 10 bases between them. This CDR3 is 12 amino acids long. Germline V gene lookup returns CDR1 MNHEY and CDR2 SVGEGT. The CDR3 DNA sequence: TGTGCCAGCAGTTCACAGGGAATTGAAGCTTTCTTT. Protein sequence: CASSSQGIEAFF.

This clonotype has at least ten counts. The junction departs from the called germline gene at one end, perhaps through a read error. The chain carries TRBV4-2 and TRBJ2-1; no clear D gene. Germline CDR1 reads LGHNA; CDR2 reads YNFKEQ. The CDR3 runs to 16 residues. The CDR3 is CASSQDLARSYNEQSF. DNA for the CDR3: TGTGCCAGCAGCCAAGATCTGGCCCGCTCCTACAATGAGCAGTCCTTC.

In its sample, this clonotype was seen many times. The V call is TRBV24-1, the J call TRBJ2-2; D possibly corresponds to TRBD1 (6 bases). CDR1 is KGHDR, CDR2 SFDVKD, per germline. CDR3 length: 17 amino acids. The V and J ends lost 8 bases and 0 bases respectively, with 18 bases between them. The DNA for the CDR3 is TGTGCCACCAACCCCTCAAGGGGGTCCCCGAACACCGGGGAGCTGTTTTTT. Translating it yields CATNPSRGSPNTGELFF.

A remark on this clonotype: The junction shows a germline mismatch at one end, possibly a read error. V usage is TRBV29-1 and J usage is TRBJ2-2, with D maybe TRBD2 (5 bases). CDR3 size: 12 residues. The V gene's germline CDR1 is SQVTM and CDR2 ANQGSEA. The CDR3: CSSESVTGELVF. CDR3 DNA sequence: TGCAGCTCCGAGAGCGTCACTGGGGAGCTGGTTTTT.

In regard to this clonotype: An end of the junction does not agree with germline; a read error may underlie this. The V call is TRBV12-3 or TRBV12-4, the J call TRBJ2-5; 9 nucleotides line up with TRBD2. The CDR3 is 15 residues long. The DNA of the CDR3 is TGTGCCAGCAGTCCCTCGACTAGCGGACAAGAGACTCAGTACTTC. It encodes CASSPSTSGQETQYF.

The chain links TRBV18 to TRBJ2-5, with 11 bases matching TRBD2. The germline V gene encodes CDR1 KGHSH and CDR2 LQKENI. Trimming at V came to 3 bases and at J to 5 bases, leaving 5 bases not matched to a gene. This CDR3 contains 15 residues. The CDR3 sequence is CASSPPTSGAETQYF. CDR3 nucleotide sequence: TGTGCCAGCTCACCCCCGACTAGCGGGGCTGAGACCCAGTACTTC.

To note about this clonotype: A read error may explain this, as a much larger clone is one base away. As the CDR3 is not closed by the conserved phenylalanine or tryptophan, this likely results from a read error. The chain is built from TRBV28 and TRBJ2-7; tentatively, D is TRBD1 (5 bases). The CDR3 spans 12 residues. Trimming shortened V by 6 bases and J by 2 bases, and 8 bases separated the two germline ends. The germline CDR1 and CDR2 sequences are MDHEN and SYDVKM. The CDR3 coding sequence is TGTGCCAGCAGGACGACAGCCTACGAGCAGTACTAC. Protein sequence: CASRTTAYEQYY.

This sequence joins TRBV11-2 and TRBJ1-2; 7 bases agree with TRBD1. Losses at the gene ends were 5 bases for V and 0 bases for J; bases not matched to a gene: 6. Germline V gene sequence: CDR1 SGHAT, CDR2 FQNNGV. This CDR3 has 15 residues. CDR3 in amino acids: CASSVGQNPNYGYTF. CDR3 DNA: TGTGCCAGCAGCGTGGGACAGAATCCTAACTATGGCTACACCTTC. The whole variable domain, filled in from reference TRBV11-2 and TRBJ1-2, reads EAGVAQSPRYKIIEKRQSVAFWCNPISGHATLYWYQQILGQGPKLLIQFQNNGVVDDSQLPKDRFSAERLKGVDSTLKIQPAKLEDSAVYLCASSVGQNPNYGYTFGSGTRLTVV.

The genes are TRBV2 and TRBJ2-1; D is possibly TRBD2 (7 bases). This CDR3 spans 15 amino acids. Germline assignment: CDR1 SNHLY and CDR2 FYNNEI. The V end was cut by 4 bases, the J end by 4 bases, with 14 bases between. The CDR3 is CASSVGGGGYNEQFF. CDR3 DNA sequence: TGTGCCAGCAGTGTAGGGGGGGGCGGGTACAATGAGCAGTTCTTC.

This clonotype was recorded at least ten times. The junction does not match germline at one end; this may be a read error. The chain joins TRBV6-5 to TRBJ1-2; D remains unclear. This CDR3 contains 14 residues. Germline V CDR1 and CDR2: MNHEY, SVGAGI. The CDR3 region has the DNA TGTGCCAGCAGTCACTCGACTACGGGTTATGGCTACACCTTC. Protein: CASSHSTTGYGYTF.

This clonotype was picked up many times. The V and J genes are TRBV5-1 and TRBJ2-1; TRBD2 agrees at 7 bases. The CDR3 covers 13 residues. The trim removed 3 bases at V and 7 bases at J, leaving 4 bases unmatched. Germline-derived CDR1 and CDR2 are SGHRS and YFSETQ. In DNA, the CDR3 is TGCGCCAGCAGCTCATCGGGGGGTAATGAGCAGTTCTTC. It translates to CASSSSGGNEQFF.

CDR3 amino acids: CARAQNYGYTF. The CDR3 region has the DNA TGTGCTAGAGCGCAGAACTATGGCTACACCTTC. This rearrangement joins TRBV25-1 to TRBJ1-2; D remains unclear. Germline V gene lookup returns CDR1 MGHDK and CDR2 SYGVNS. The CDR3 covers 11 residues.

This clonotype was recorded many times. This chain uses TRBV15 with TRBJ2-7; 8 bases are a match to TRBD1. V trimming: 0 bases; J trimming: 2 bases; junction bases outside the gene matches: 15. The CDR3 totals 19 residues. Germline V gene data show CDR1 as LNHNV and CDR2 as YYDKDF (reference sequence). The CDR3 DNA sequence: TGTGCCACCAGCAGAGATCTTTCCCGCGGGACAGGAGGAGCCTACGAGCAGTACTTC. It is translated as CATSRDLSRGTGGAYEQYF.